Following are 5 T cell receptor beta chains from one sample sequenced in a study of cytomegalovirus exposure and HLA in healthy donors (dated by TCRdb to 2016 to 2017). The library was prepared using the immunoSEQ multiplex PCR assay. The multiplex PCR relied on a mix of 60 forward primers for TCR Vbeta segments and 13 reverse primers for TCR Jbeta segments. What TCRdb holds here is the immuneACCESS table cut down to in-frame rearrangements. Part of the clones is not present; checked against another copy, under half of the missing clones reflect an unresolved V gene, and the others are unexplained. The sample's records list 100,000 or so clones. The top ten clonotypes cover just under 3.5% of the sample. The sample consisted of PBMCs. The receptors shown here come from a woman aged 25 to 39 in good health and CMV-seronegative.

V gene TRBV28 combines with J gene TRBJ2-5; unclear D gene. The CDR3 is 14 residues long. V was clipped by 8 bases and J by 0 bases, with 13 bases between them. Per germline, CDR1 MDHEN and CDR2 SYDVKM. The DNA for the CDR3 is TGTGCCAGCGGCCCTACACAGTACCAAGAGACCCAGTACTTC. It codes for CASGPTQYQETQYF. The full variable domain, in which reference TRBV28 and TRBJ2-5 provide the parts outside the CDR3, is DVKVTQSSRYLVKRTGEKVFLECVQDMDHENMFWYRQDPGLGLRLIYFSYDVKMKEKGDIPEGYSVSREKKERFSLILESASTNQTSMYLCASGPTQYQETQYFGPGTRLLVL.

For this clone: The same CDR3 arises from other DNA sequences in this sample as well. V gene TRBV7-2 combines with J gene TRBJ1-2; D remains unclear. CDR3 length: 13 amino acids. The germline V gene has CDR1 SGHTA and CDR2 FQGNSA. The ends were cut back, 8 bases at V and 2 bases at J, with 12 bases in the middle. CDR3 protein: CASSPEVNYGYTF. In DNA form, the CDR3 reads TGTGCCAGCTCCCCAGAGGTGAACTATGGCTACACCTTC.

J is TRBJ2-4 and V is TRBV4-1; no definite D call. Germline CDR1 is MGHRA and CDR2 is YSYEKL. V lost 4 bases, J lost 8 bases, and 6 bases lay in between. The length of the CDR3 is 11 residues. The DNA of the CDR3 is TGCGCCAGCAGCCTTGCAGACATTCAGTACTTC. Translation: CASSLADIQYF.

CDR3 region: CASSLSGLAGGVASYNEQFF. CDR3 nucleotide sequence: TGTGCCAGCAGTTTATCAGGACTAGCGGGAGGGGTTGCCTCCTACAATGAGCAGTTCTTC. The rearrangement links TRBV27 to TRBJ2-1, with 15 positions matching TRBD2. This CDR3 region has 20 residues. In germline, CDR1 is MNHEY, CDR2 SMNVEV (reference sequence). The V segment lost 0 bases and the J segment 0 bases; nucleotides outside the gene matches: 6.

The chain employs TRBV15 and TRBJ2-7; D is undetermined. Germline assignment: CDR1 LNHNV and CDR2 YYDKDF (reference sequence). V shed 8 bases and J shed 4 bases, with 9 bases lying between them. The CDR3 has 11 residues. The CDR3 nucleotides are TGTGCCACCGGGCTGGGTTACGAGCAGTACTTC. Translating it yields CATGLGYEQYF.